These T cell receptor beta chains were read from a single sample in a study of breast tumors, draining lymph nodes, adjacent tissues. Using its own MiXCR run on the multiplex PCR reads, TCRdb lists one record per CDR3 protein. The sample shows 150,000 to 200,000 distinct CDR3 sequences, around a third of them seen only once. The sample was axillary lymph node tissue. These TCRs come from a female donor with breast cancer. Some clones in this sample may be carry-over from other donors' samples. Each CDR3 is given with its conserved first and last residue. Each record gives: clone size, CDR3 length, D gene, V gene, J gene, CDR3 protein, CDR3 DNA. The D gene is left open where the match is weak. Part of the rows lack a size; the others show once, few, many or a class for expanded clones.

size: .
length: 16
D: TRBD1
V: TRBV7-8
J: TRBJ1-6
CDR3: CASSVTGDSYNPPLRF
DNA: TGTGCCAGCAGCGTAACAGGGGACTCCTATAATCCACCCCTCCGCTTT

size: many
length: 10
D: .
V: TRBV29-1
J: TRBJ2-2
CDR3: CSVGSGELFF
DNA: TGCAGCGTTGGTTCTGGGGAGCTGTTTTTT

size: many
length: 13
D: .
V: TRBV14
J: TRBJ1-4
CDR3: CASSFWAGEKLFF
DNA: TGTGCCAGCAGTTTCTGGGCGGGGGAAAAACTGTTTTTT

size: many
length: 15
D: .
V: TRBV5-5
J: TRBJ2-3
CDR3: CASSFLGSSTDTQYF
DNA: TGTGCCAGCAGCTTTCTCGGGAGTAGCACAGATACGCAGTATTTT

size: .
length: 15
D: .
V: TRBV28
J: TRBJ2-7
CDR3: CASSTTGGAAYEQYF
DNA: TGTGCCAGCAGTACCACGGGGGGCGCAGCCTACGAGCAGTACTTC

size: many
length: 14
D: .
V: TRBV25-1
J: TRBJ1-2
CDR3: CASSESGSDYGYTF
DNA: TGTGCCAGCAGTGAATCCGGCAGTGACTATGGCTACACCTTC

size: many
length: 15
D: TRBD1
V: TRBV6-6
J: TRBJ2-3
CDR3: CASRSGQGAVDTQYF
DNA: TGTGCCAGCAGATCGGGACAGGGGGCGGTAGATACGCAGTATTTT

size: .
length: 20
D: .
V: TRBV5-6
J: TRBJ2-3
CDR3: CASSFDQAAIGLYSTDTQYF
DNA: TGTGCCAGCAGCTTCGACCAGGCGGCAATTGGTCTTTATAGCACGGATACGCAGTATTTT

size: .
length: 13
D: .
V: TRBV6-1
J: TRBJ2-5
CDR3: CASILRAEGTQYF
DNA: TGCGCCAGCATCCTCAGGGCTGAAGGGACCCAGTACTTC

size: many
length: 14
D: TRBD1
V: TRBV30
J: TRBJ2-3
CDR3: CAWSAGQGKDTQYF
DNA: TGTGCCTGGAGCGCGGGACAGGGAAAAGATACGCAGTATTTT

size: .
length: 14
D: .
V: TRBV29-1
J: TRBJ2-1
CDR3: CSSVLEAPIGEQFF
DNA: TGCAGCAGCGTATTGGAAGCGCCCATTGGGGAGCAGTTCTTC

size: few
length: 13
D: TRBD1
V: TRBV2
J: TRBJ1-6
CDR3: CASSGQDQSPLHF
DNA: TGTGCCAGCAGCGGACAGGATCAATCACCCCTCCACTTT

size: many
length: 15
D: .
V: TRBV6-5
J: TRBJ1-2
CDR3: CASSWTPRFGYGYTF
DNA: TGTGCCAGCAGTTGGACACCTCGGTTTGGCTATGGCTACACCTTC

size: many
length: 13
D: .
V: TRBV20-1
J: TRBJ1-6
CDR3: CSARTGLNSPLHF
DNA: TGCAGTGCTAGAACAGGTCTTAATTCACCCCTCCACTTT

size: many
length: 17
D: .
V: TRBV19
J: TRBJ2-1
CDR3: CASSIGGQHVPYNEQFF
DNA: TGTGCCAGTAGTATAGGGGGCCAGCACGTCCCCTACAATGAGCAGTTCTTC

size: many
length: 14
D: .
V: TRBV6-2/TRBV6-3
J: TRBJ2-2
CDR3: CASRGAGESGELFF
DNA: TGTGCCAGCCGAGGGGCAGGGGAGTCCGGGGAGCTGTTTTTT

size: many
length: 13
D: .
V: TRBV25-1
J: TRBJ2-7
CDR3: CASSESPAYEQYF
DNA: TGTGCCAGCAGTGAATCTCCAGCCTACGAGCAGTACTTC

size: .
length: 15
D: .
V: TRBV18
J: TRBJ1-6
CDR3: CASSPIDGPGSPLHF
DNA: TGTGCCAGCTCACCCATCGACGGCCCTGGTTCACCCCTCCACTTT

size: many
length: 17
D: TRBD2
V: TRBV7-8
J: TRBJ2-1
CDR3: CASSLSLAGRSYNEQFF
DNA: TGTGCCAGCAGCTTATCCTTAGCGGGGCGCTCCTACAATGAGCAGTTCTTC

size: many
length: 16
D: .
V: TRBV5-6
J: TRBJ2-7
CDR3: CASSLEGFGRSYEQYF
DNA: TGTGCCAGCAGCCTCGAGGGGTTTGGCAGGTCCTACGAGCAGTACTTC

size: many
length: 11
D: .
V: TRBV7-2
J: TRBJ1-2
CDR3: CASSFRLGYTF
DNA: TGTGCCAGCAGCTTTCGTCTTGGCTACACCTTC

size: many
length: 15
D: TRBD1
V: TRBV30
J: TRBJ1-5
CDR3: CAWSVGTAINQPQHF
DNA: TGTGCCTGGAGTGTTGGGACAGCCATCAATCAGCCCCAGCATTTT

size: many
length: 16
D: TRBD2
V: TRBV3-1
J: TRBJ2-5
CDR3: CASSPRVAGHRETQYF
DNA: TGTGCCAGCAGCCCCAGGGTAGCGGGCCATCGAGAGACCCAGTACTTC

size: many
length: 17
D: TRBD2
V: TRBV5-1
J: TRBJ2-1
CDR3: CASSRRGGASGGDEQFF
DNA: TGCGCCAGCAGCCGACGGGGGGGGGCTAGCGGGGGCGATGAGCAGTTCTTC

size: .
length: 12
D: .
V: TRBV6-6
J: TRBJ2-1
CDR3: CASTPTYNEQFF
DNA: TGTGCCAGCACCCCGACTTACAATGAGCAGTTCTTC

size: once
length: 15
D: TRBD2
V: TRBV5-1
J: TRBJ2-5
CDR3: CASSLDAPAGETQYF
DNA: TGTGCCAGCAGCCTTGATGCGCCAGCGGGGGAGACCCAGTACTTC

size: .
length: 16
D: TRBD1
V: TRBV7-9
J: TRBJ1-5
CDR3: CASSSEDRGINQPQHF
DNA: TGTGCCAGCAGCTCGGAGGACAGGGGCATCAATCAGCCCCAGCATTTT

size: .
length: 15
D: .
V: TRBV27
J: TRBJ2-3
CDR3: CASSTLGRPWDTQYF
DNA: TGTGCCAGCAGTACACTGGGACGTCCCTGGGATACGCAGTATTTT

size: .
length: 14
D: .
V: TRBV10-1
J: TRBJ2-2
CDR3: CASSEVIGPGELLF
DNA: TGCGCCAGCAGTGAGGTAATAGGGCCCGGGGAGCTGCTTTTT

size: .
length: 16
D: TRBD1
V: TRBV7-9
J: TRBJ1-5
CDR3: CASSLGQGTLGQPQHF
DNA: TGTGCCAGCAGCTTAGGACAGGGAACCTTAGGACAGCCCCAGCATTTT

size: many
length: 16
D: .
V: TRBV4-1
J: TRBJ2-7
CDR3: CASSQVGALTHYEQYF
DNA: TGCGCCAGCAGCCAAGTCGGCGCCTTGACTCACTACGAGCAGTACTTC

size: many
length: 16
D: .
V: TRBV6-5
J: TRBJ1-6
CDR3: CASRKTRILLTSPLHF
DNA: TGTGCCAGCAGAAAAACTAGGATCTTATTAACCTCACCCCTCCACTTT

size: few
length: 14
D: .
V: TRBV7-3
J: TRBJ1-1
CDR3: CASSSTGGLAEAFF
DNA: TGTGCCAGCAGCTCGACAGGAGGTTTGGCTGAAGCTTTCTTT

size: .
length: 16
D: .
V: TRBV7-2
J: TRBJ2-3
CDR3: CASSLGESQSTDTQYF
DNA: TGTGCCAGCAGCTTAGGGGAAAGCCAGAGCACAGATACGCAGTATTTT

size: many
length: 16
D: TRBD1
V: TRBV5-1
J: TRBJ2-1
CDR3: CASSHVVRGRGNEQFF
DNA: TGCGCCAGCAGCCACGTTGTTAGGGGGCGAGGCAATGAGCAGTTCTTC